The clone carrying this T cell receptor beta chain was detected only once. There are 17 residues in the CDR3. The germline gives CDR1 MNHNS, CDR2 SASEGT. V shed 2 bases and J shed 13 bases, with 27 bases lying between them. PCR primers comprised 60 Vbeta and 13 Jbeta primers. The method was immunoSEQ multiplex PCR; TCRdb's version includes in-frame clones alone and lacks a portion of them. The sample includes tens of thousands of clones, about four fifths of them seen just once. The data stem from a study of cytomegalovirus exposure and HLA in healthy donors. This sequence was found in a woman in her thirties or forties in good health and CMV-seronegative. The sequenced material came from PBMCs. The chain couples TRBV6-1 to TRBJ2-1; D remains unclear. The CDR3 DNA reads TGTGCCAGCAGTGAACTTGTGTATGAGGCCTCTCCAAGCGACCAGTTCTTC. The encoded protein is CASSELVYEASPSDQFF.